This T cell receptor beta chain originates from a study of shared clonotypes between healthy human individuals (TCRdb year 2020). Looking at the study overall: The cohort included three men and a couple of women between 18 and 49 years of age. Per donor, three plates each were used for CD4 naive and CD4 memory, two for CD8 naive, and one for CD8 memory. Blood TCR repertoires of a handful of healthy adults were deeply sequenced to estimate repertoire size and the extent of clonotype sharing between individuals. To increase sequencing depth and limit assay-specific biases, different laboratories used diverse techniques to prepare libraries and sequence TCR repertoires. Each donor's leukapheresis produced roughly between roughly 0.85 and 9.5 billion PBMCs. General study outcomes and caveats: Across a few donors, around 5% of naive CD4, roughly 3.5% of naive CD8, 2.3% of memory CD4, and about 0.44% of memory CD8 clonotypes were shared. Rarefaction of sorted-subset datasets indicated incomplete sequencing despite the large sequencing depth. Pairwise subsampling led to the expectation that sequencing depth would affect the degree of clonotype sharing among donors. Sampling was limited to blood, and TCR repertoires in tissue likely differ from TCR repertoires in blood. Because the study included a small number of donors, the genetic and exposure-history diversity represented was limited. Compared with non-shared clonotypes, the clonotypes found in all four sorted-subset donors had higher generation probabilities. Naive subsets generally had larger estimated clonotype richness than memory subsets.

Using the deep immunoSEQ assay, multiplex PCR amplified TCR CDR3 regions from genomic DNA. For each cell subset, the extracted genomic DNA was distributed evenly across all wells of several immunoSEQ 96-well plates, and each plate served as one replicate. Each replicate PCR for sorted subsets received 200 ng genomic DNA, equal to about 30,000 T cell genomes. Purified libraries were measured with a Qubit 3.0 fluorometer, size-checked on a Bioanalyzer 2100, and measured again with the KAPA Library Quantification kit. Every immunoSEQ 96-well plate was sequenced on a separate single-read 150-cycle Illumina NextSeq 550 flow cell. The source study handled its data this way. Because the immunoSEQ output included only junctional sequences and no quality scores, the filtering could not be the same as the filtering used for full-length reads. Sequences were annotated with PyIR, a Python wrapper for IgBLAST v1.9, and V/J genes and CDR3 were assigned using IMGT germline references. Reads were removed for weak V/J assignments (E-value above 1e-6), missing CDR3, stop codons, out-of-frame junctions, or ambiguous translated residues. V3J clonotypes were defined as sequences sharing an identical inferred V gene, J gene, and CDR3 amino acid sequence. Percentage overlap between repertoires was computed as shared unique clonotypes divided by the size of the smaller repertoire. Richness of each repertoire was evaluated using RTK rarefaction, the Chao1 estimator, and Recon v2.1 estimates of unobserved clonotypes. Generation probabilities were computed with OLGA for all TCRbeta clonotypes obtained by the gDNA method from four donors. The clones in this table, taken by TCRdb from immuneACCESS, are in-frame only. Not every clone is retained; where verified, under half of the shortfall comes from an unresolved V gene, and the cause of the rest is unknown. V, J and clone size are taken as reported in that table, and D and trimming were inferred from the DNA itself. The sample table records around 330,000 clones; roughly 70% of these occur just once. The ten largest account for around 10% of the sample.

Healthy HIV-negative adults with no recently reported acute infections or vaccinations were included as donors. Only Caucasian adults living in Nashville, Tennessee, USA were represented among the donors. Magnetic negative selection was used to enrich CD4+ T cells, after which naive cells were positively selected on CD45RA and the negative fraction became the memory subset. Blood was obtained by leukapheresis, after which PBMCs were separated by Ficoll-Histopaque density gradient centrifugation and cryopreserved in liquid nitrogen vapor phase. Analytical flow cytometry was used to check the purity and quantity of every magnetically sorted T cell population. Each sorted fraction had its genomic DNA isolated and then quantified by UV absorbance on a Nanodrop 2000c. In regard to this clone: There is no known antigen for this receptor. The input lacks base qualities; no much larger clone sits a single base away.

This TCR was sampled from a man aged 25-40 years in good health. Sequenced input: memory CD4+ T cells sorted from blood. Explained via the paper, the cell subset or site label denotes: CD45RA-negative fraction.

The CDR3 corresponds to CASSVTQGPAFF. The base sequence is TGTGCCAGCAGCGTAACCCAGGGACCAGCTTTCTTT. The V and J segments used are TRBV9 and TRBJ1-1; TRBD1 could be the D gene, as 5 bases match. Via the germline V gene, CDR1 is SGDLS and CDR2 YYNGEE. The CDR3 covers 12 residues, taking in both the cysteine and the phenylalanine. CDR3 DNA only is kept here, 36 bases in frame from base 1. V was cut back by 1 base and J by 10 bases, leaving a gap of 11 bases between them. The CDR3 plus the reference TRBV9 and TRBJ1-1 genes for the other parts give the full variable domain: DSGVTQTPKHLITATGQRVTLRCSPRSGDLSVYWYQQSLDQGLQFLIQYYNGEERAKGNILERFSAQQFPDLHSELNLSSLELGDSALYFCASSVTQGPAFFGQGTRLTVV.